Each of the 22 T cell receptor beta chains below was sequenced from the same sample in a study of shared clonotypes between healthy human individuals. Generated by immunoSEQ multiplex PCR, the TCRdb table keeps only in-frame clones and is missing some. The sample includes approximately 1.4 million clones, approximately 98% of them seen just once. The sequenced sample consisted of naive CD4+ T cells sorted from blood. This sample's subset: CD45RA+ positively selected. These receptors all stem from a man in his thirties or forties in good health.

This sequence joins TRBV12-5 and TRBJ2-3; possible D gene TRBD2, 6 bases. The CDR3 runs to 13 residues. Germline loops: CDR1 LGHNT, CDR2 FRNRAP. V lost 5 bases and J lost 3, with 9 bases in between. In nucleotides, the CDR3 is TGTGCTAGTGGTCCCAGCGGGACAGATACGCAGTATTTT. Protein: CASGPSGTDTQYF.

This clone has only one observation. The chain employs TRBV25-1 and TRBJ1-3; weak D call: TRBD1 (5 bases). This CDR3 is 15 amino acids long. V gave up 2 bases and J gave up 1 base, with 9 bases separating them. CDR1 and CDR2 (germline): MGHDK, SYGVNS. CDR3 in DNA: TGTGCCAGCAGTGAACGCAGGGTATCTGGAAACACCATATATTTT. This gives the protein CASSERRVSGNTIYF.

The count of this clone is one. The CDR3 DNA follows: TGTGCCAGCGGCGGGCGACGGAACACTGAAGCTTTCTTT. Its translation is CASGGRRNTEAFF. The chain combines TRBV7-9 with TRBJ1-1; D remains unclear. The CDR3 runs to 13 residues. The V end was cut by 8 bases, the J end by 1 base, with 11 bases between. Germline V lookup: CDR1 SEHNR, CDR2 FQNEAQ (reference sequence).

The genes are TRBV5-4 and TRBJ1-2; D is unresolved. CDR1 is SGHNT, CDR2 YYREEE, per germline (reference sequence). The CDR3 runs to 13 residues. V was shortened by 4 bases and J by 1 base, with 8 bases between the two germline ends. DNA of the CDR3: TGTGCCAGCAGCATCGACGGTAACTATGGCTACACCTTC. It yields the protein CASSIDGNYGYTF.

On this clone itself: The same CDR3 can be traced to other DNA sequences in this sample. CDR3 nucleotides: TGTGCCAGCAGCTTAGTTTCCTACGAGCAGTACTTC. Residues: CASSLVSYEQYF. The chain couples TRBV7-8 to TRBJ2-7, with D unclear. V lost 1 base and J 1 base, leaving 2 bases between the germline ends. The CDR3 is 12 residues long. Germline CDR1 is SGHVS and CDR2 is FQNEAQ.

The rearrangement uses TRBV27 and TRBJ2-1; D perhaps matches TRBD1 (6 bases). Germline lookup yields CDR1 MNHEY and CDR2 SMNVEV (reference sequence). This CDR3 region has 16 residues. V dropped 6 bases and J dropped 10 bases, with 25 bases sitting between them. The CDR3 here is CASSSRGTGKEYEQFF. In DNA form, the CDR3 reads TGTGCCAGCAGCTCAAGGGGGACCGGGAAAGAATACGAGCAGTTCTTC.

V usage is TRBV4-2 and J usage is TRBJ2-6; D is undetermined. CDR1 is LGHNA, CDR2 YNFKEQ, per germline. This CDR3 has 17 residues. Trimming took 0 bases from V and 0 from J, leaving 9 bases between them. CDR3 bases: TGTGCCAGCAGCCAAGATGGCCCCCGCTCTGGGGCCAACGTCCTGACTTTC. Translation gives CASSQDGPRSGANVLTF.

V is TRBV7-8 and J is TRBJ2-1; the D is unclear. V was shortened by 1 base and J by 0 bases, with 7 bases between the two germline ends. CDR3 size: 15 residues. Germline CDR1 is SGHVS and CDR2 is FQNEAQ. CDR3 DNA sequence: TGTGCCAGCAGCTTAGTTGGTCTCTCCTACAATGAGCAGTTCTTC. It encodes CASSLVGLSYNEQFF. Full variable domain (rest looked up from reference TRBV7-8 and TRBJ2-1): GAGVSQSPRYKVAKRGQDVALRCDPISGHVSLFWYQQALGQGPEFLTYFQNEAQLDKSGLPSDRFFAERPEGSVSTLKIQRTQQEDSAVYLCASSLVGLSYNEQFFGPGTRLTVL.

The rearrangement uses TRBV5-5 and TRBJ2-7, with D possibly matching TRBD1 (5 bases). The CDR3 consists of 14 residues. From germline, CDR1 is SGHKS and CDR2 YYEKEE (reference sequence). Trimming left V 0 bases short and J 5 bases short, with 12 bases between. CDR3 DNA sequence: TGTGCCAGCAGCTTGGTGGGCAGGGCCCACGAGCAGTACTTC. This codes for CASSLVGRAHEQYF.

The count of this clone is one. J is TRBJ2-4 and V is TRBV28; D unresolved. Germline V CDR1 and CDR2: MDHEN, SYDVKM. V lost 8 bases, J lost 2 bases, and 13 bases lay in between. This CDR3 comprises 14 residues. CDR3 DNA sequence: TGTGCCAGCGGTATTAGTAATTCCAAAAACATTCAGTACTTC. As protein: CASGISNSKNIQYF.

In its sample, this clone was seen once. This chain links TRBV7-9 with TRBJ1-5, with D unresolved. Germline V CDR1 and CDR2: SEHNR, FQNEAQ (reference sequence). The CDR3 is 14 amino acids. V shed 0 bases and J shed 6 bases, with 9 bases lying between them. The CDR3 spells CASSLAGISQPQHF. CDR3 DNA sequence: TGTGCCAGCAGCTTAGCGGGGATTAGTCAGCCCCAGCATTTT.

CDR3 coding DNA: TGTGCCAGCAGCACCAGGGGGGCGATCTATGAAAAACTGTTTTTT. Translating gives CASSTRGAIYEKLFF. V usage is TRBV11-2 and J usage is TRBJ1-4, with TRBD1 matching 7 bases. The germline gives CDR1 SGHAT, CDR2 FQNNGV. The CDR3 is 15 amino acids. Trimming at V came to 5 bases and at J to 6 bases, leaving 9 bases not matched to a gene.

The rearrangement links TRBV28 to TRBJ2-3; 8 bases align to TRBD2. The CDR3 extends over 16 amino acids. Trimming cost V 2 bases and J 6 bases; bases outside gene matches: 10. CDR1 and CDR2 (germline): MDHEN, SYDVKM. The chain's CDR3 is CASSLGGGRPWDTQYF. The CDR3 bases are TGTGCCAGCAGTTTAGGGGGCGGGAGGCCTTGGGATACGCAGTATTTT.

The rearrangement joins TRBV11-2 to TRBJ2-1; D not certain. The CDR3 is made up of 16 amino acids. The V end lost 4 bases, the J end lost 2 bases, and 15 bases lay between the germline ends. Germline-derived CDR1 and CDR2 are SGHAT and FQNNGV. The chain's CDR3 is CASSYPSRPTYNEQFF. The CDR3 bases are TGTGCCAGCAGCTACCCCTCACGGCCAACCTACAATGAGCAGTTCTTC. Full variable domain (remainder filled in from reference TRBV11-2 and TRBJ2-1): EAGVAQSPRYKIIEKRQSVAFWCNPISGHATLYWYQQILGQGPKLLIQFQNNGVVDDSQLPKDRFSAERLKGVDSTLKIQPAKLEDSAVYLCASSYPSRPTYNEQFFGPGTRLTVL.

Of note for this clone: Other DNA variants within this sample encode the same CDR3. The genes are TRBV7-3 and TRBJ2-3, with 8 bases fitting TRBD2. Germline V gene lookup returns CDR1 SGHTA and CDR2 FQGTGA. After removal of 5 bases from V and 3 bases from J, the junction contained 4 bases not matched to a gene. The CDR3 is 14 residues long. The chain's CDR3 is CASSPGLATDTQYF. The CDR3 DNA is TGTGCCAGCAGCCCCGGACTAGCTACAGATACGCAGTATTTT.

This chain joins TRBV28 and TRBJ1-5, with D tentatively TRBD1 (5 bases). The V end lost 6 bases, the J end lost 2 bases, and 17 bases lay between the germline ends. The CDR3 is 16 amino acids. Germline V CDR1 and CDR2: MDHEN, SYDVKM. In DNA, the CDR3 is TGTGCCAGCAGCCGCCTAGGCGGGACGGGCAATCAGCCCCAGCATTTT. Translated, it gives CASSRLGGTGNQPQHF. The variable domain in full, with the rest retrieved from reference TRBV28 and TRBJ1-5, is DVKVTQSSRYLVKRTGEKVFLECVQDMDHENMFWYRQDPGLGLRLIYFSYDVKMKEKGDIPEGYSVSREKKERFSLILESASTNQTSMYLCASSRLGGTGNQPQHFGDGTRLSIL.

The V and J genes are TRBV19 and TRBJ2-3; D call uncertain. The V gene lost 5 bases and the J gene lost 0 bases, with 9 bases spanning the gap. This CDR3 comprises 14 residues. The germline gives CDR1 LNHDA, CDR2 SQIVND (reference sequence). CDR3 nucleotide sequence: TGTGCCAGTAGTTCCGAGACTAGCACAGATACGCAGTATTTT. Protein: CASSSETSTDTQYF.

The chain has TRBV4-3 and TRBJ2-1; D is uncertain. Germline-derived CDR1 and CDR2 are LGHNA and YSLEER. The CDR3 is 16 amino acids. With 1 base removed from V and 6 bases from J, the gap between germline ends came to 16 bases. The CDR3 DNA reads TGCGCCAGCAGCCAAGGCGCTCAGAGATTAAGCAATGAGCAGTTCTTC. It codes for CASSQGAQRLSNEQFF.

This chain connects TRBV5-1 to TRBJ2-7; a weak D match, TRBD1 (6 bases). Trimming took off 1 base at V and 3 bases at J, with 14 bases between the two ends. The CDR3 is 15 amino acids. From germline, CDR1 is SGHRS and CDR2 YFSETQ. The chain's CDR3 is CASSLKPGQLYEQYF. The CDR3 coding sequence is TGCGCCAGCAGCTTGAAACCAGGACAGCTCTACGAGCAGTACTTC.

The rearrangement links TRBV7-2 to TRBJ2-7; D call uncertain. CDR3 length: 17 residues. Per the germline V gene, CDR1 is SGHTA and CDR2 is FQGNSA. With 3 bases removed from V and 2 bases from J, the gap between germline ends came to 20 bases. For the CDR3, the DNA is TGTGCCAGCAGCTTGCTCGCATCGGCGGCAAATCCCTACGAGCAGTACTTC. Translation gives CASSLLASAANPYEQYF.

The chain couples TRBV27 to TRBJ1-1; D perhaps matches TRBD1 (6 bases). The V gene's germline CDR1 is MNHEY and CDR2 SMNVEV (reference sequence). The length of the CDR3 is 14 residues. Trimming removed 3 bases at V and 2 bases at J, with 10 bases between. The CDR3 loop reads CASSFSGDNTEAFF. Written as DNA, the CDR3 is TGTGCCAGCAGTTTTTCAGGGGATAACACTGAAGCTTTCTTT.

The chain couples TRBV18 to TRBJ1-4; the D is unclear. The CDR3 covers 13 residues. In germline, CDR1 is KGHSH, CDR2 LQKENI. Trimming stripped 3 bases from V and 7 bases from J, with 9 bases between. CDR3 region: CASSPLASEKLFF. The CDR3 nucleotides are TGTGCCAGCTCACCTTTGGCTTCTGAAAAACTGTTTTTT.